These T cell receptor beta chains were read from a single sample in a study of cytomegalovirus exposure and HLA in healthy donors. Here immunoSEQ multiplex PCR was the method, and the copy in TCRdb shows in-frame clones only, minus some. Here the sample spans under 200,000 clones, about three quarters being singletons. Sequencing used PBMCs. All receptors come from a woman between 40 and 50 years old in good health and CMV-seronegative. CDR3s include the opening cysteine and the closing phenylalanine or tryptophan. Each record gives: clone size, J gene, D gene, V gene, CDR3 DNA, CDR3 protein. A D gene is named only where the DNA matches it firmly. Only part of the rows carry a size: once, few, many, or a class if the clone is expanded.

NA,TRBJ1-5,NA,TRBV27,TGTGCCAGCAGTCTACTGGGCAATCAGCCCCAGCATTTT,CASSLLGNQPQHF
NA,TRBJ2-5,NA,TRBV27,TGTGCCAGCAGTCCCTACCCTCCTCGGGGCCAAGAGACCCAGTACTTC,CASSPYPPRGQETQYF
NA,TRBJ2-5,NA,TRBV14,TGTGCCAGCAGCCAAGAGCAGATACAAGAGACCCAGTACTTC,CASSQEQIQETQYF
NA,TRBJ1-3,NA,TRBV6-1,TGTGCCAGCAGTTGGGTCAGGGGTAATGGAAACACCATATATTTT,CASSWVRGNGNTIYF
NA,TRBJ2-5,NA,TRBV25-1,TGTGCCAGCAGTGAAGACGAGGTAGAAGAGACCCAGTACTTC,CASSEDEVEETQYF
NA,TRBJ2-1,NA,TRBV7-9,TGTGCCAGCAGAGAAGCACAGCCCATCTACAATGAGCAGTTCTTC,CASREAQPIYNEQFF
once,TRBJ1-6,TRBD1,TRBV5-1,TGCGCCAGCAGCTTGGCCCAACCAGGGGGGAATTCACCCCTCCACTTT,CASSLAQPGGNSPLHF
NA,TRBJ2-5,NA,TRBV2,TGTGCCAGTAGACAGGCGGGTGAGACCCAGTACTTC,CASRQAGETQYF
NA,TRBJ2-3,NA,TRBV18,TGTGCCAGCTCACCTGGCGGGACGACCGGCCTGGATACGCAGTATTTT,CASSPGGTTGLDTQYF
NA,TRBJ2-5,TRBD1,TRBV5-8,TGTGCCAGCAGTCAAAGAGGCAGGGGGATGGAGACCCAGTACTTC,CASSQRGRGMETQYF
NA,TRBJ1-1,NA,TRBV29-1,TGCAGCGTTGTAGGCGGGGGTAGGACTGAAGCTTGCTTT,CSVVGGGRTEACF
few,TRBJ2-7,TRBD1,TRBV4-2,TGTGCCAGCAGCCAAGCTCGACAGGGGATCTACGAGCAGTACTTC,CASSQARQGIYEQYF
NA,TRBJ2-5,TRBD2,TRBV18,TGTGCCAGCTCACCCCCGGGACTAGCGGGGGGTCAAGAGACCCAGTACTTC,CASSPPGLAGGQETQYF
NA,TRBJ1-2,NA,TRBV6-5,TGTGCCAGCAGTTCCCTCGGGGGTATGATCTATGGCTACACCTTC,CASSSLGGMIYGYTF
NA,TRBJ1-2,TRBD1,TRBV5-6,TGTGCCAGCAGCTTGGACAGGGGCTATGGCTACACCTTC,CASSLDRGYGYTF
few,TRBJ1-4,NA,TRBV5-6,TGTGCCAGCAGCTCCCCAGGGGTTGGGGGTGAAAAACTGTTTTTT,CASSSPGVGGEKLFF
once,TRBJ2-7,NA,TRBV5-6,TGTGCCAGCAGCGTACAGGTGACCGAGCAGTACTTC,CASSVQVTEQYF
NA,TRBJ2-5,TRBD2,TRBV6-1,TGTGCCAGCAGTGATCACGGGACTAGCGGGGGTGGGACCCAGTACTTC,CASSDHGTSGGGTQYF
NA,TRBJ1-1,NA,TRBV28,TGTGCCAGCAGTTTATTCAGCGATGAAGCTTTCTTT,CASSLFSDEAFF
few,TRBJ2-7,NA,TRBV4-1,TGCGCCAGCAGCCAAGATATGGTTATCGGTTTGGTCGAGCAGTACTTC,CASSQDMVIGLVEQYF
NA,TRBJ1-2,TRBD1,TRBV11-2,TGTGCCAGCAGCTCGAACAGGGGAGATGGCTACACCTTC,CASSSNRGDGYTF
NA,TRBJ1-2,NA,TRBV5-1,TGCGCCAGCAGCTTCAACAGTGCCCTATCGGGCTACACCTTC,CASSFNSALSGYTF
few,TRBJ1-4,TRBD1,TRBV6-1,TGTGCCAGCAGTGACGGGACAGGGGGTGAAAAACTGTTTTTT,CASSDGTGGEKLFF
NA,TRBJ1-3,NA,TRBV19,TGTGCCAGTAGTGATCAGGGGCATTCTGGAAACACCATATATTTT,CASSDQGHSGNTIYF
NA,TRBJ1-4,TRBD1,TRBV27,TGTGCCAGCAGCCCCGGGGACAGGCGGAATGAAAAACTGTTTTTT,CASSPGDRRNEKLFF
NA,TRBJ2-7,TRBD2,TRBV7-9,TGTGCCAGCAGCCAAGGGACTAGCGGGGGCAACGAGCAGTACTTC,CASSQGTSGGNEQYF
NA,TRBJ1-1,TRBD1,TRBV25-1,TGTGCCAGCAGTGAATACAAGACAGGGGGTGGCACTGAAGCTTTCTTT,CASSEYKTGGGTEAFF